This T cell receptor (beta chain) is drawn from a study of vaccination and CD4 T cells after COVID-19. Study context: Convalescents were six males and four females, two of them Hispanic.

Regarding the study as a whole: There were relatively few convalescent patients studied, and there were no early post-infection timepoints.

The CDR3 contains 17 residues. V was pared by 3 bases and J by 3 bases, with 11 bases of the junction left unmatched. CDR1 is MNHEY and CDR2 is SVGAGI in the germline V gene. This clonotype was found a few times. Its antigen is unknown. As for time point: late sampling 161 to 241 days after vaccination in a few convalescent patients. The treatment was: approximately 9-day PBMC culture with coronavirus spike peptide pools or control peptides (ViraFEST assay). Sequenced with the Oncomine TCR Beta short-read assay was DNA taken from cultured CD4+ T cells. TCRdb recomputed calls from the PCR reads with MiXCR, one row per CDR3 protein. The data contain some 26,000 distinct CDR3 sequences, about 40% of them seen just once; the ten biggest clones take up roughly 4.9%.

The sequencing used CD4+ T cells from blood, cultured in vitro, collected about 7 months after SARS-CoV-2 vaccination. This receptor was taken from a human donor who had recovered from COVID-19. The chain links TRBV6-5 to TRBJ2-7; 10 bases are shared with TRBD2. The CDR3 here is CASSYGLAGEGLYEQYF. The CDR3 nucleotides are TGTGCCAGCAGTTATGGGCTAGCGGGGGAGGGGCTCTACGAGCAGTACTTC.